Shown below are 10 T cell receptor beta chains from a single sample sequenced in a study of T cells in Graves' hyperthyroidism and ophthalmopathy. TCR beta CDR3 region amplification was performed from RNA transcripts. The TCR CDR3 first-round RT-PCR relied on the HTBI primer set. TCRdb recomputed calls from the multiplex PCR reads with MiXCR, one row per CDR3 protein. The sample contains about half a million distinct CDR3 sequences, just under 20% of which appear only once. Sequencing input: blood. These receptors were obtained from a man aged 35 to 55 with Graves' ophthalmopathy.

This clonotype was counted many times. This chain links TRBV2 with TRBJ1-2, with 9 bases that match TRBD1. The CDR3 sequence is 14 residues long. J gave up 4 bases and V 3 bases, and 3 bases lay outside the gene matches. CDR1 and CDR2 (germline): SNHLY, FYNNEI. The CDR3 sequence: CASSDGTGRYGYTF. CDR3 nucleotides: TGTGCCAGCAGTGATGGGACAGGGCGCTATGGCTACACCTTC.

Many counts were recorded for this clonotype. The genes are TRBV28 and TRBJ2-7; D is undetermined. V was clipped by 2 bases and J by 2 bases, with 13 bases between them. Looked up from germline, CDR1 is MDHEN and CDR2 is SYDVKM. The CDR3 is made up of 15 amino acids. CDR3 nucleotides: TGTGCCAGCAGTTTACCCACCATAGGCGCCTACGAGCAGTACTTC. Its translation is CASSLPTIGAYEQYF.

The V call is TRBV5-1, the J call TRBJ2-1; 7 bases are a match to TRBD2. The CDR3 loop spans 15 amino acids. Unmatched junction bases numbered 3, after V lost 0 bases and J lost 3 bases. Per germline, CDR1 SGHRS and CDR2 YFSETQ. CDR3 in DNA: TGCGCCAGCAGCTTGGCCAGCGGGATCTACAATGAGCAGTTCTTC. This gives the protein CASSLASGIYNEQFF.

This clonotype was counted many times. CDR3 region: CASSPREKLFF. The CDR3 DNA is TGTGCCAGCAGCCCGCGGGAAAAACTGTTTTTT. The chain carries TRBV12-3 or TRBV12-4 and TRBJ1-4, with unresolved D. The CDR3 runs 11 residues. Between the trimmed V and J ends, which lost 6 bases and 8 bases, there was a span of 7 bases.

This clonotype appeared many times. CDR3 residues: CSAGGGSTEAFF. As DNA, the CDR3 is TGCAGCGCCGGCGGGGGGAGCACTGAAGCTTTCTTT. J is TRBJ1-1 and V is TRBV29-1; D is possibly TRBD1 (5 bases). V dropped 7 bases and J dropped 4 bases, with 13 bases sitting between them. This CDR3 region has 12 residues. Germline V gene sequence: CDR1 SQVTM, CDR2 ANQGSEA.

The sample holds a few counts of this clonotype. This chain connects TRBV20-1 to TRBJ2-3; D is uncertain. The CDR3 spans 11 residues. Germline-derived CDR1 and CDR2 are DFQATT and SNEGSKA (reference sequence). Trimming took 5 bases from V and 6 from J, leaving 9 bases between them. The CDR3 is CSAEKRDTQYF. CDR3 DNA: TGCAGTGCTGAAAAGAGGGATACGCAGTATTTT.

The chain combines TRBV10-3 with TRBJ2-7; the D is unclear. The germline CDR1 and CDR2 sequences are ENHRY and SYGVKD. The CDR3 totals 12 residues. Trimming took off 4 bases at V and 7 bases at J, with 11 bases between the two ends. The CDR3 sequence is CAISGVGKEQYF. The CDR3 nucleotides are TGTGCCATCAGTGGCGTGGGGAAAGAGCAGTACTTC.

This clonotype was found a few times. This rearrangement joins TRBV2 to TRBJ2-2; 14 positions match TRBD2. The CDR3 extends over 19 amino acids. The germline V gene has CDR1 SNHLY and CDR2 FYNNEI. The V gene end was trimmed by 7 bases and the J gene end by 8 bases; junction bases not matched to a gene: 18. Here the CDR3 reads CASIGPGTSGSEVPGELFF. Here the CDR3 DNA reads TGTGCCAGCATTGGACCCGGGACTAGCGGGAGTGAGGTCCCAGGGGAGCTGTTTTTT.

This clonotype was seen at least ten times. The V call is TRBV27, the J call TRBJ2-1; a possible D gene is TRBD2 (6 bases). This CDR3 contains 14 residues. Germline CDR1 MNHEY, CDR2 SMNVEV (reference sequence). V lost 8 bases and J 2 bases, leaving 13 bases between the germline ends. CDR3 amino acids: CASRELETYNEQFF. The CDR3 nucleotides are TGTGCCAGCCGGGAGTTGGAAACCTACAATGAGCAGTTCTTC.

Details on this clonotype: A much more abundant neighbour one base away suggests this may be a read error. The chain carries TRBV7-9 and TRBJ1-1, with a tentative D call TRBD1 (6 bases). Germline values: CDR1 SEHNR, CDR2 FQNEAQ (reference sequence). V lost 1 base and J 4 bases, leaving 10 bases between the germline ends. CDR3 size: 14 residues. CDR3 protein: CASSLVGASTEAFF. The CDR3 DNA is TGTGCCAGCAGCTTAGTGGGGGCGAGCACTGAAGCTTTCTTT.